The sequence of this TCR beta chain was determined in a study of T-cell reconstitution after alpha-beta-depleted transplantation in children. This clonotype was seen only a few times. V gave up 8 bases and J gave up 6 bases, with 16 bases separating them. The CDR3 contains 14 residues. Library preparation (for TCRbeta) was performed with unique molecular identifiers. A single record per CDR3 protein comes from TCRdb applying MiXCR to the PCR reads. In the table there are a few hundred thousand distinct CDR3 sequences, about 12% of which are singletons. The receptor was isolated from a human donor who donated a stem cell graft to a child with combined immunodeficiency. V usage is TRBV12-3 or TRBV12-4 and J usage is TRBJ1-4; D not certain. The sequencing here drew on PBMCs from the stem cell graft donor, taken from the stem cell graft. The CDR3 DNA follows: TGTGCCAGCCGGACGGGAGGGTGGGATGAAAAACTGTTTTTT. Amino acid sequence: CASRTGGWDEKLFF.